This entry features one T cell receptor beta chain sequence. These data come from a study of T cells after yellow fever vaccination. For the study at large: Preparing low-cell-number fractions relied on SMART-Seq v4 Ultra Low Input.

The authors made TCR cDNA by 5'RACE template switching, adding a universal primer site and UMIs. Using its own MiXCR run on the 5' RACE reads, TCRdb lists one record per CDR3 protein. The sample includes under 400,000 distinct CDR3 sequences, approximately 10% seen only once; the top ten take around 19%. Trimming left V 5 bases short and J 2 bases short, with 13 bases between. The CDR3 runs 13 residues. In germline, CDR1 is SQVTM, CDR2 ANQGSEA. The sequences come from PBMCs, collected on the day of the first yellow fever vaccination. The chain employs TRBV29-1 and TRBJ2-7; TRBD2 might be the D (5 bases). This TCR was recovered from a man in his late teens or twenties who received the YFV17D yellow fever vaccine. CDR3 protein: CSVSGPEAYEQYF. The CDR3 DNA reads as TGCAGCGTTTCCGGACCGGAGGCCTACGAGCAGTACTTC.